One sample yielded the 11 T cell receptor beta chains listed below, sequenced in a study of T cells in Graves' hyperthyroidism and ophthalmopathy. Amplified regions were TCR beta CDR3 sequences from RNA transcripts. A set of HTBI primers served as the primers for a first-round RT-PCR of the TCR CDR3. TCRdb re-derived calls from the multiplex PCR reads in MiXCR, one entry per CDR3 protein. The sample has about 570,000 distinct CDR3 sequences; about 45% are singletons. Material: peripheral blood or thyroid tissue (not recorded which). The source is an adult woman with Graves' disease, either hyperthyroidism or ophthalmopathy (not recorded which).

This clonotype was seen at least ten times. V usage is TRBV6-7 and J usage is TRBJ2-7; possible D gene TRBD1, 7 bases. TRBV6-7 is known as an ORF, though its function is uncertain. The length of the CDR3 is 17 residues. The V gene lost 0 bases and the J gene lost 7 bases, with 22 bases spanning the gap. The CDR3 nucleotides are TGTGCCAGCAGTTACTCGTGCCCCCTGGGGGGACAGAGGGAGCAGTACTTC. Amino acid sequence: CASSYSCPLGGQREQYF.

This clonotype was counted ten times or more. The V and J genes are TRBV5-5 and TRBJ2-7; perhaps D is TRBD1 or TRBD2 (5 bases each). Germline V gene sequence: CDR1 SGHKS, CDR2 YYEKEE (reference sequence). The CDR3 length is 15 residues. Trimming stripped 1 base from V and 3 bases from J, with 14 bases between. The DNA of the CDR3 is TGTGCCAGCAGCTTGAGAGGACAAGGACTCTACGAGCAGTACTTC. Translating it yields CASSLRGQGLYEQYF.

The genes are TRBV7-9 and TRBJ1-6; 9 nucleotides align to TRBD1. CDR3 size: 15 residues. Germline values: CDR1 SEHNR, CDR2 FQNEAQ (reference sequence). V was clipped by 5 bases and J by 13 bases; unmatched bases: 12. The CDR3 protein is CASSTGTGWNQPLHF. The CDR3 DNA is TGTGCCAGCAGCACCGGGACAGGGTGGAATCAGCCCCTCCACTTT.

The rearrangement links TRBV6-5 to TRBJ2-7, with no clear D. Germline lookup yields CDR1 MNHEY and CDR2 SVGAGI. This CDR3 region has 11 residues. V gave up 4 bases and J gave up 6 bases, with 7 bases separating them. CDR3 nucleotides: TGTGCCAGCAGTTCTCCAATCGAGCAGTACTTC. Translation: CASSSPIEQYF.

This clonotype was recorded many times. The rearrangement joins TRBV5-1 to TRBJ1-3, with D possibly TRBD1 on 6 matching bases. The CDR3 extends over 16 amino acids. The V end lost 4 bases, the J end lost 1 base, and 15 bases lay between the germline ends. Looked up from germline, CDR1 is SGHRS and CDR2 is YFSETQ. DNA of the CDR3: TGCGCCAGCAGCCTAACAGGGTATCGGTCTGGAAACACCATATATTTT. Its translation: CASSLTGYRSGNTIYF.

Many counts were recorded for this clonotype. The chain recombines TRBV6-6 with TRBJ1-2; TRBD1 aligns across 8 bases. Germline CDR1 is MNHNY and CDR2 is SVGAGI (reference sequence). The length of the CDR3 is 14 residues. V trimming: 6 bases; J trimming: 4 bases; junction bases outside the gene matches: 7. CDR3 residues: CASRSTGAGYGYTF. The CDR3 region has the DNA TGTGCCAGCAGGTCGACAGGGGCCGGCTATGGCTACACCTTC.

This clonotype was seen at least ten times. The V gene is TRBV7-2, the J gene TRBJ2-7, with 10 bases identical to TRBD2. CDR3 length: 15 amino acids. From germline, CDR1 is SGHTA and CDR2 FQGNSA. Trimming removed 3 bases from V and 7 bases from J; junction bases left unmatched: 9. CDR3 sequence: CASSLRAGGPNEQYF. CDR3 bases: TGTGCCAGCAGCTTGAGAGCGGGAGGGCCGAATGAGCAGTACTTC.

Note on this clonotype: This is likely a read error, given that the CDR3 carries no conserved phenylalanine or tryptophan at its end. The DNA is omitted, as the CDR3 cannot be located on it reliably, and the CDR3 follows TCRdb's listing. The chain has TRBV7-9 and TRBJ2-5; no check of the table's D call, TRBD1, against the DNA was made. A total of 16 residues make up the CDR3, ends included. Germline lookup yields CDR1 SEHNR and CDR2 FQNEAQ (reference sequence). The CDR3 here is CASEARATNYGYTFGS.

This clonotype was recorded many times. The CDR3 here is CASCPGQEETQYF. DNA for the CDR3: TGTGCCAGCTGTCCGGGACAAGAAGAGACCCAGTACTTC. V usage is TRBV2 and J usage is TRBJ2-5; tentative D call: TRBD1 (6 bases). Trimming left V 8 bases short and J 3 bases short, with 13 bases between. The CDR3 is made up of 13 amino acids. Germline values: CDR1 SNHLY, CDR2 FYNNEI. The whole variable domain, filled in from reference TRBV2 and TRBJ2-5, reads EPEVTQTPSHQVTQMGQEVILRCVPISNHLYFYWYRQILGQKVEFLVSFYNNEISEKSEIFDDQFSVERPDGSNFTLKIRSTKLEDSAMYFCASCPGQEETQYFGPGTRLLVL.

This clonotype occurred many times. V is TRBV4-2 and J is TRBJ2-6; D is unclear. V was shortened by 1 base and J by 1 base, with 11 bases between the two germline ends. Germline V gives CDR1 LGHNA, CDR2 YNFKEQ. This CDR3 is built from 17 residues. The CDR3 bases are TGTGCCAGCAGCCAAGGGCCTAGAAATTCTGGGGCCAACGTCCTGACTTTC. Its protein is CASSQGPRNSGANVLTF.

There are many counts of this clonotype. J is TRBJ2-7 and V is TRBV5-8; 8 bases map to TRBD2. Germline V gene lookup returns CDR1 SGHTS and CDR2 YDEGEE. The CDR3 runs to 15 residues. The V gene end was trimmed by 0 bases and the J gene end by 2 bases; junction bases not matched to a gene: 4. This chain's CDR3 is CASSLGGRTTYEQYF. CDR3 nucleotide sequence: TGTGCCAGCAGCTTGGGCGGGAGGACTACCTACGAGCAGTACTTC.